These 7 T cell receptor beta chains were sequenced from one sample in a study of CD8+CD57+ T cells in acquired aplastic anemia. The study profiled TCR beta VDJ and CDR3 using genomic DNA as template. Each CDR3 protein is one row after TCRdb ran MiXCR on the reads. Here the sample spans roughly 160,000 distinct CDR3 sequences, 71% being singletons. Sequencing involved patients with CD8+CD57+ cell expansion previously shown by flow cytometry. Sequencing was performed on sorted CD4+, CD8+, or CD8+CD57+ T cells (not recorded which) from PBMCs. These receptors came from a human donor with aplastic anemia.

This rearrangement joins TRBV10-3 to TRBJ2-7; no clear D. V was cut by 3 bases and J by 7 bases, with 7 bases left in between. The CDR3 spans 11 residues. The germline CDR1 and CDR2 sequences are ENHRY and SYGVKD. The CDR3 DNA is TGTGCCATCAGTGACCGAGAAGAGCAGTACTTC. Translated, it gives CAISDREEQYF.

The J gene is TRBJ2-1, the V gene TRBV19; a possible D gene is TRBD2 (6 bases). Trimming removed 3 bases at V and 5 bases at J, with 14 bases between. Germline V gene sequence: CDR1 LNHDA, CDR2 SQIVND (reference sequence). This CDR3 has 15 amino acids. Written as DNA, the CDR3 is TGTGCCAGTAGTATCGTGCGGGGCCCCAACAATGAGCAGTTCTTC. This codes for CASSIVRGPNNEQFF.

J is TRBJ2-7 and V is TRBV29-1, with a weak D call TRBD1 (6 bases). Trimming pared 6 bases from V and 0 bases from J, leaving 15 bases between. The germline V gene encodes CDR1 SQVTM and CDR2 ANQGSEA. CDR3 length equals 14 residues. The CDR3 spells CSVVTGIPSYEQYF. CDR3 bases: TGCAGCGTCGTCACAGGGATACCCTCCTACGAGCAGTACTTC.

The chain links TRBV29-1 to TRBJ1-2; TRBD1 agrees at 9 bases. CDR1 SQVTM and CDR2 ANQGSEA come from the germline V gene. Germline trimming cut 0 bases from V and 5 bases from J; bases unmatched to any gene: 10. The CDR3 runs 16 residues. The DNA of the CDR3 is TGCAGCGTTGAAGATCGAGACAGGGGGTCATTTTATGGCTACACCTTC. Protein product: CSVEDRDRGSFYGYTF.

This clonotype was seen only a few times. The chain uses TRBV7-2 and TRBJ2-1, with D possibly matching TRBD1 (5 bases). Per germline, CDR1 SGHTA and CDR2 FQGNSA. The V end was cut by 5 bases, the J end by 0 bases, with 11 bases between. This CDR3 spans 15 amino acids. The CDR3: CASSATASSYNEQFF. The CDR3, as DNA: TGTGCCAGCAGCGCGACAGCGAGCTCCTACAATGAGCAGTTCTTC.

This chain joins TRBV15 and TRBJ2-3, with 10 bases aligning to TRBD2. The CDR3 extends over 15 amino acids. With 5 bases clipped from V and 4 bases from J, the junction kept 6 bases outside the gene matches. Germline V gene sequence: CDR1 LNHNV, CDR2 YYDKDF (reference sequence). The CDR3 nucleotides read TGTGCCACCAGCCCAACTAGCGGGGTCCCAGATACGCAGTATTTT. It translates to CATSPTSGVPDTQYF.

The rearrangement joins TRBV5-1 to TRBJ1-1, with unresolved D. The ends were cut back, 4 bases at V and 6 bases at J, with 10 bases in the middle. Germline CDR1 is SGHRS and CDR2 is YFSETQ. There are 12 residues in the CDR3. The CDR3 nucleotides are TGCGCCAGCAGCCTCCGGAGTCCTGAAGCTTTCTTT. It yields the protein CASSLRSPEAFF.